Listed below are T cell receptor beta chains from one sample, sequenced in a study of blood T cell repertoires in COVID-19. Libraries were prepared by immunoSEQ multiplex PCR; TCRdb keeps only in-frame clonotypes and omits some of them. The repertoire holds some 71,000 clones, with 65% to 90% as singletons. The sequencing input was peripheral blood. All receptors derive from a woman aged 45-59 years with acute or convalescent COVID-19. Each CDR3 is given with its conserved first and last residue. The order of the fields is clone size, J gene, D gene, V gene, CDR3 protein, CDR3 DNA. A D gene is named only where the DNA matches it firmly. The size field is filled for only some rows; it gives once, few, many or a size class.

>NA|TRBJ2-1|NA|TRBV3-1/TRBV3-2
CASSQEGAWDSLGNEQFF
TGTGCCAGCAGCCAAGAGGGAGCTTGGGACTCCCTAGGCAATGAGCAGTTCTTC
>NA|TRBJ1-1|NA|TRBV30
CAWSARGGTEAFF
TGTGCCTGGAGTGCCCGAGGTGGCACTGAAGCTTTCTTT
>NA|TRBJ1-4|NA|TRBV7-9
CASSLWQGLNEKLFF
TGTGCCAGCAGCTTGTGGCAGGGGCTGAATGAAAAACTGTTTTTT
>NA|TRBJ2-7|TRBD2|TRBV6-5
CASSLLPGLASIEQYF
TGTGCCAGCAGTTTGCTTCCGGGACTAGCCAGTATCGAGCAGTACTTC
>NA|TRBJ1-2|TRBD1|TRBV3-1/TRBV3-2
CASSPPRGTGGGGYTF
TGTGCCAGCAGCCCCCCTCGTGGGACAGGGGGCGGTGGCTACACCTTC
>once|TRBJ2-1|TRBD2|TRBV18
CASSPPHTSGYNEQFF
TGTGCCAGCTCACCACCTCATACTAGCGGTTACAATGAGCAGTTCTTC
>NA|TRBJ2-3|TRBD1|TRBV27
CASSSVGQGTADTQYF
TGTGCCAGCAGCAGCGTGGGACAGGGGACGGCAGATACGCAGTATTTT
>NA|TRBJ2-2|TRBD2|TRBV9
CASTPSGTTGELFF
TGTGCCAGCACCCCTAGCGGGACCACCGGGGAGCTGTTTTTT
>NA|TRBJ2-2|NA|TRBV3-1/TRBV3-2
CASSHFVVGAGTGELFF
TGTGCCAGCAGCCATTTCGTGGTGGGGGCAGGGACCGGGGAGCTGTTTTTT
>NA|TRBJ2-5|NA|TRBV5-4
CASSSSGNSETQYF
TGTGCCAGCAGCTCCTCTGGCAATAGCGAGACCCAGTACTTC
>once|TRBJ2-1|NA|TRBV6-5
CASRPWGSSYNEQFF
TGTGCCAGCAGACCGTGGGGCAGCTCCTACAATGAGCAGTTCTTC
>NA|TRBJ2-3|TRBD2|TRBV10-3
CAIASSGGASTDTQYF
TGTGCCATCGCCTCTAGCGGGGGGGCGTCTACAGATACGCAGTATTTT
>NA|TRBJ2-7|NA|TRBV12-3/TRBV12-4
CASSPDRTYEQYF
TGTGCCAGCAGCCCAGACAGGACCTACGAGCAGTACTTC